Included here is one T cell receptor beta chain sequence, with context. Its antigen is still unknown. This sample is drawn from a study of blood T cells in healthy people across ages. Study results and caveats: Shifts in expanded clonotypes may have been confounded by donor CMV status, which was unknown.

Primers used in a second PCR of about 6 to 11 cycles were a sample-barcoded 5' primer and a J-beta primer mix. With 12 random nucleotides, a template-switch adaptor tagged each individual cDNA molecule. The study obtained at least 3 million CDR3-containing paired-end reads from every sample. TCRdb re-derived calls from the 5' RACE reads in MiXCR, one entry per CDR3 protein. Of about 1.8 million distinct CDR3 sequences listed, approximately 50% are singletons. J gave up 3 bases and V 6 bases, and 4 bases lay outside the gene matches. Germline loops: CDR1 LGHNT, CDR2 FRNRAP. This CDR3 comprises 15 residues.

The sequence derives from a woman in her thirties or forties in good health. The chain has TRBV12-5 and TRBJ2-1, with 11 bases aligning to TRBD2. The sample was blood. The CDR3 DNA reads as TGTGCTAGTGGGCTGCTAGCGGGGGGCTACAATGAGCAGTTCTTC. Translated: CASGLLAGGYNEQFF.